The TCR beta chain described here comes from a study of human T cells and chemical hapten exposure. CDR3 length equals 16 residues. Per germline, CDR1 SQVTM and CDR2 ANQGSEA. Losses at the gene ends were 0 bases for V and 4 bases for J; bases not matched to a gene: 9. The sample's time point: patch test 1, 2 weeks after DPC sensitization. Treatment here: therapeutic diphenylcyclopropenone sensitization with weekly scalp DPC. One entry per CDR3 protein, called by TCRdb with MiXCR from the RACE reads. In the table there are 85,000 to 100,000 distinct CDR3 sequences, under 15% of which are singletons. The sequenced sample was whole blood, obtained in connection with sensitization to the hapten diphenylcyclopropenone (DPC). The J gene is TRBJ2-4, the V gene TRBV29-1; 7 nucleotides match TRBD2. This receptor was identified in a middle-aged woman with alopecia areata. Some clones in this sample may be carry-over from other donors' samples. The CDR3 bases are TGCAGCGTTGAAGATGGGAGGGAGCGGCCGAAAAACATTCAGTACTTC. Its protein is CSVEDGRERPKNIQYF.